The rows below give T cell receptor beta chains drawn from one sample of a study of cytomegalovirus exposure and HLA in healthy donors. Sequencing used immunoSEQ multiplex PCR; TCRdb keeps in-frame clones, though not all of them. Found here are some 65,000 clones, 65% to 70% of them singletons; the top ten hold approximately 11%. The specimen was PBMCs. Receptors originate from a woman younger than 45 in good health and CMV-seronegative. The CDR3 runs from the conserved cysteine through the conserved F or W. The D gene is left open where the match is weak. Some rows have no size entry. The others give once, few or many, or a class for an expanded clone.

D | J | V | size | CDR3 | DNA
- | TRBJ1-2 | TRBV6-5 | few | CASTGQKRPYGYTF | TGTGCCAGCACCGGACAGAAACGCCCGTATGGCTACACCTTC
- | TRBJ2-7 | TRBV28 | - | CATMLPRQPYEQYF | TGTGCCACCATGCTCCCCCGACAGCCCTACGAGCAGTACTTC
- | TRBJ2-3 | TRBV7-7 | - | CASSRNRDTQYF | TGTGCTAGCAGCCGTAACAGAGATACGCAGTATTTT
- | TRBJ1-5 | TRBV10-3 | - | CAISDSGNNQPQHF | TGTGCCATCAGTGACAGCGGTAACAATCAGCCCCAGCATTTT
TRBD2 | TRBJ2-5 | TRBV10-1 | - | CASSDDQRGVRETQYF | TGCGCCAGCAGTGACGACCAGCGGGGGGTAAGGGAGACCCAGTACTTC
- | TRBJ1-2 | TRBV7-3 | - | CASSTQDRVQVNYGYTF | TGTGCCAGCAGCACCCAGGACCGAGTACAGGTGAACTATGGCTACACCTTC
- | TRBJ2-1 | TRBV14 | - | CASTPSLGGGGDEQFF | TGTGCCAGCACCCCGTCCCTAGGGGGCGGAGGGGATGAGCAGTTCTTC
- | TRBJ1-1 | TRBV10-3 | few | CAIRPGQNTEAFF | TGTGCCATCCGCCCGGGACAAAACACTGAAGCTTTCTTT
- | TRBJ2-5 | TRBV6-5 | - | CASSYSRRGPQETQYF | TGTGCCAGCAGTTACTCGAGGCGGGGGCCCCAAGAGACCCAGTACTTC
- | TRBJ2-3 | TRBV4-3 | few | CASSHEEGVTDTQYF | TGCGCCAGCAGCCACGAAGAGGGCGTCACAGATACGCAGTATTTT
TRBD1 | TRBJ1-2 | TRBV5-1 | - | CASSFQGAGDGYTF | TGCGCCAGCAGCTTTCAGGGGGCTGGGGATGGCTACACCTTC
- | TRBJ1-4 | TRBV28 | - | CASGRAGPSTNEKLFF | TGTGCCAGCGGACGGGCAGGGCCTTCAACTAATGAAAAACTGTTTTTT
TRBD1 | TRBJ2-1 | TRBV6-1 | - | CASSKDRGTVSYNEQFF | TGTGCCAGCAGTAAAGACAGGGGGACGGTTTCCTACAATGAGCAGTTCTTC
TRBD1 | TRBJ1-6 | TRBV10-3 | - | CATNSPGQGSSPLHF | TGTGCCACTAACTCGCCGGGACAGGGGTCTTCACCCCTCCACTTT
- | TRBJ2-7 | TRBV6-6 | - | CASSQLQVLTYEQYF | TGTGCCAGCAGTCAACTACAGGTGCTAACCTACGAGCAGTACTTC
- | TRBJ2-3 | TRBV4-1 | - | CASSQDYARSTDTQYF | TGCGCCAGCAGCCAAGATTACGCCAGGAGCACAGATACGCAGTATTTT
TRBD1 | TRBJ1-2 | TRBV10-2 | - | CASSTGGGYGYTF | TGCGCCAGCAGTACAGGGGGCGGCTATGGCTACACCTTC
- | TRBJ2-5 | TRBV7-8 | - | CASSSQGRVGRRETQYF | TGTGCCAGCAGCTCACAGGGAAGGGTGGGCAGGAGGGAGACCCAGTACTTC
- | TRBJ1-5 | TRBV9 | - | CASSPALEGSNQPQHF | TGTGCCAGCAGCCCCGCTCTGGAGGGAAGCAATCAGCCCCAGCATTTT
TRBD2 | TRBJ2-3 | TRBV7-9 | once | CASSYGGDITDTQYF | TGTGCCAGCAGCTACGGGGGGGACATCACAGATACGCAGTATTTT
- | TRBJ1-2 | TRBV2 | - | CASRNTGNYGYTF | TGTGCCAGCAGGAATACAGGGAACTATGGCTACACCTTC
TRBD1 | TRBJ2-1 | TRBV7-2 | - | CASRAFAGQAYNEQFF | TGTGCCAGCAGGGCATTCGCGGGACAGGCTTACAATGAGCAGTTCTTC
TRBD2 | TRBJ2-5 | TRBV5-1 | few | CASNSGTSVSETQYF | TGCGCCAGCAACTCCGGGACTAGCGTGTCAGAGACCCAGTACTTC
- | TRBJ2-1 | TRBV6-5 | - | CASSYGPSSYNEQFF | TGTGCCAGCAGTTATGGCCCCAGCTCCTACAATGAGCAGTTCTTC
- | TRBJ1-1 | TRBV18 | - | CASSSIRVGNTEAFF | TGTGCCAGCTCCAGTATTCGGGTAGGGAACACTGAAGCTTTCTTT
TRBD2 | TRBJ2-5 | TRBV7-6 | - | CASSLGLAGAYSYQETQYF | TGTGCCAGCAGCTTAGGGCTAGCGGGGGCTTATTCGTACCAAGAGACCCAGTACTTC
- | TRBJ2-5 | TRBV7-9 | - | CASSLRGQETQYF | TGTGCCAGCAGCCTCAGGGGACAAGAGACCCAGTACTTC
TRBD2 | TRBJ2-7 | TRBV7-9 | - | CASSTGLAGGEQYF | TGTGCCAGCAGCACAGGACTAGCGGGGGGCGAGCAGTACTTC
- | TRBJ2-7 | TRBV6-5 | - | CASSPSSYEQYF | TGTGCCAGCAGTCCCTCGTCCTACGAGCAGTACTTC
- | TRBJ1-1 | TRBV5-6 | few | CASSLGGSVNAEAFF | TGTGCCAGCAGCTTAGGGGGTAGTGTTAACGCTGAAGCTTTCTTT
TRBD1 | TRBJ1-2 | TRBV19 | few | CASSNSGTVYGYTF | TGTGCCAGTAGTAACTCCGGGACAGTCTATGGCTACACCTTC
TRBD1 | TRBJ2-7 | TRBV7-2 | - | CASSLRTGVLTYEQYF | TGTGCCAGCAGCTTACGAACAGGGGTGTTGACCTACGAGCAGTACTTC
TRBD1 | TRBJ2-7 | TRBV29-1 | - | CSVELTGYIGEQYF | TGCAGCGTTGAACTGACAGGGTACATCGGCGAGCAGTACTTC
TRBD1 | TRBJ1-4 | TRBV2 | few | CASIPDRDEKLFF | TGTGCCAGCATTCCAGACAGGGATGAAAAACTGTTTTTT
TRBD1 | TRBJ2-7 | TRBV4-2 | medium-sized | CASSQEGQASYEQYF | TGTGCCAGCAGCCAAGAGGGACAGGCTTCCTACGAGCAGTACTTC
- | TRBJ1-1 | TRBV9 | - | CASSGTVNTEAFF | TGTGCCAGCAGCGGAACAGTGAACACTGAAGCTTTCTTT
- | TRBJ1-5 | TRBV10-3 | - | CAISWTADNQPQHF | TGTGCCATCAGCTGGACAGCCGATAATCAGCCCCAGCATTTT
TRBD2 | TRBJ2-5 | TRBV23-1 | - | CASSQYPLAGGETQYF | TGCGCCAGCAGTCAATACCCTCTAGCGGGGGGAGAGACCCAGTACTTC
- | TRBJ2-1 | TRBV6-5 | - | CASRPSRQSGQFF | TGTGCCAGCAGACCCTCCAGACAGTCGGGGCAGTTCTTC
- | TRBJ2-7 | TRBV6-1 | - | CASADYEQYF | TGTGCCAGCGCGGACTACGAGCAGTACTTC
- | TRBJ2-5 | TRBV27 | - | CASSLGGGPLETQYF | TGTGCCAGCAGTTTAGGCGGGGGCCCTCTCGAGACCCAGTACTTC
TRBD1 | TRBJ1-4 | TRBV9 | - | CASSAQDRVEKLFF | TGTGCCAGCAGCGCCCAGGACAGGGTCGAAAAACTGTTTTTT
- | TRBJ2-7 | TRBV30 | - | CAWSVGRDYEQYF | TGTGCCTGGAGTGTAGGCAGGGACTACGAGCAGTACTTC
TRBD1 | TRBJ1-1 | TRBV2 | once | CASSEGNRGDNTEAFF | TGTGCCAGCAGTGAAGGGAACAGGGGTGATAACACTGAAGCTTTCTTT
- | TRBJ1-4 | TRBV7-2 | - | CASSLALSQGNEKLFF | TGTGCCAGCAGCTTAGCGCTTAGTCAGGGGAATGAAAAACTGTTTTTT
- | TRBJ1-1 | TRBV27 | - | CASSSLGDYTEAFF | TGTGCCAGCAGTTCTCTAGGGGACTACACTGAAGCTTTCTTT
TRBD1 | TRBJ2-7 | TRBV18 | - | CASSPLGQGGDEQYF | TGTGCCAGCTCACCGCTCGGACAGGGTGGCGACGAGCAGTACTTC
- | TRBJ1-2 | TRBV19 | - | CASSIGAIYGYTF | TGTGCCAGTAGTATTGGGGCTATCTATGGCTACACCTTC
- | TRBJ1-4 | TRBV27 | - | CASSEQGREKLFF | TGTGCCAGCAGTGAACAGGGTAGGGAAAAACTGTTTTTT
- | TRBJ2-7 | TRBV2 | few | CASSVGGPAYEQYF | TGTGCCAGCAGTGTGGGGGGGCCAGCCTACGAGCAGTACTTC
- | TRBJ2-3 | TRBV5-8 | - | CASSHGQSTDTQYF | TGTGCCAGCAGCCATGGACAATCCACAGATACGCAGTATTTT
- | TRBJ2-7 | TRBV5-1 | few | CASSLGPGKGSYEQYF | TGCGCCAGCAGCTTGGGACCAGGGAAGGGATCCTACGAGCAGTACTTC
TRBD2 | TRBJ2-3 | TRBV6-1 | - | CASSDTVIAGDTDTQYF | TGTGCCAGCAGTGACACAGTGATAGCGGGGGACACAGATACGCAGTATTTT